This T cell receptor (beta chain) was retrieved from a study of shared clonotypes between healthy human individuals. In the study overall: Ranging from 18 to 49 in age, donors were a couple of women and a few men.

Trimming took off 3 bases at V and 3 bases at J, with 16 bases between the two ends. The CDR3 loop spans 16 amino acids. Germline V gives CDR1 SGDLS, CDR2 YYNGEE. This clone was recorded a few times. The authors combined CD45RO+ cells with CCR7-negative CD45RA+ TemRA cells as CD8 memory. Measured with immunoSEQ multiplex PCR; TCRdb has only the in-frame clones, and not every one. The top ten clones hold roughly 50% of a sample with 85,000 to 100,000 clones, 60% to 75% of them seen once. Input material: memory CD8+ T cells sorted from blood. Described subset: CD45RO+ cells pooled with CCR7-negative TemRA cells. V and J are TRBV9 and TRBJ1-3, with unresolved D. The source is a man aged 30-40 years in good health. DNA for the CDR3: TGTGCCAGCAGCGACGACCCTGAGAGATTTGGAAACACCATATATTTT. Translated, it gives CASSDDPERFGNTIYF.